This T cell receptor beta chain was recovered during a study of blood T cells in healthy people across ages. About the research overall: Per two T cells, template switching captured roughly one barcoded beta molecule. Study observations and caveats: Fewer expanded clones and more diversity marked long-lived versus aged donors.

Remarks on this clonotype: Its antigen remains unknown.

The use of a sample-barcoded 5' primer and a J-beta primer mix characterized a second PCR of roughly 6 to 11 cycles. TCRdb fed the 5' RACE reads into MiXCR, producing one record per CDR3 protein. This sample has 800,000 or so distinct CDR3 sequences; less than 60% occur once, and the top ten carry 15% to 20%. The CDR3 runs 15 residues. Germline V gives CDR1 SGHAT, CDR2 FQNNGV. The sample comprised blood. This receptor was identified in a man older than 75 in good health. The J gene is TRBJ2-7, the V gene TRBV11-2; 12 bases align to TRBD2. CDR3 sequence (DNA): TGTGCAGCTAGGGCTAGCGGGAGGGTTGGCTACGAGCAGTACTTC. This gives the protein CAARASGRVGYEQYF.